Each of the 7 T cell receptor beta chains below was sequenced from the same sample in a study of neurological immune-mediated disorders. TCRdb redid the calling of the 5' RACE reads with MiXCR, one entry per CDR3 protein. The sample records about 46,000 distinct CDR3 sequences, approximately 3% being singletons. The sample comprised PBMCs. These receptors were taken from a woman between 50 and 59 years old with multiple sclerosis.

This clonotype was seen ten or more times. The CDR3 DNA reads TGTGCCAGCAGAGAAACAGGGGCCATGAACACTGAAGCTTTCTTT. Protein product: CASRETGAMNTEAFF. The V and J genes are TRBV6-5 and TRBJ1-1; 7 bases line up with TRBD1. Germline CDR1 is MNHEY and CDR2 is SVGAGI. V shed 6 bases and J 0 bases; nucleotides not matched to a gene: 7. The CDR3 is made up of 15 amino acids.

The sample holds many counts of this clonotype. The chain couples TRBV5-6 to TRBJ2-4; weak D call: TRBD1 (6 bases). The CDR3 covers 14 residues. V was trimmed by 3 bases and J by 7 bases, leaving 14 bases between them. CDR1 is SGHDT, CDR2 YYEEEE, per germline. The CDR3 loop reads CASSSPAGENIQYF. CDR3 in DNA: TGTGCCAGCAGCTCCCCGGCAGGGGAGAACATTCAGTACTTC.

This clonotype was counted many times. V usage is TRBV7-2 and J usage is TRBJ1-2, with 7 bases matching TRBD1. This CDR3 comprises 15 residues. With V trimmed by 0 bases and J by 7 bases, 8 bases remained unmatched. The germline CDR1 and CDR2 sequences are SGHTA and FQGNSA. CDR3 in amino acids: CASSLATGLRFGYTF. CDR3 nucleotides: TGTGCCAGCAGCTTAGCGACAGGGCTTCGTTTTGGCTACACCTTC.

This clonotype was observed at least ten times. The chain carries TRBV7-2 and TRBJ2-7, with 9 bases identical to TRBD1. V lost 5 bases and J lost 3; bases outside the gene matches: 8. Germline CDR1 SGHTA, CDR2 FQGNSA. This CDR3 has 15 residues. CDR3 sequence reads: CASSTAGTGNYEQYF. CDR3 in DNA: TGTGCCAGCAGCACAGCCGGGACAGGGAACTACGAGCAGTACTTC.

As concerns this clonotype: The germline gene is not matched at one end of the junction; a read error may be the cause. The chain recombines TRBV10-2 with TRBJ2-5, with D maybe TRBD2 (6 bases). Per germline, CDR1 WSHSY and CDR2 SAAADI. This CDR3 region has 14 residues. The CDR3 region has the DNA TGCGCAAGCAGTGAGTCGGGGGTGCAGGAGAACCAGTACTTC. This encodes CASSESGVQENQYF.

This clonotype was recorded at least ten times. The chain recombines TRBV7-2 with TRBJ2-7; the D is unclear. The CDR3 extends over 14 amino acids. V was shortened by 3 bases and J by 1 base, with 10 bases between the two germline ends. Germline CDR1 and CDR2: SGHTA and FQGNSA. CDR3 sequence (DNA): TGTGCCAGCAGCTTGGACCGGCGTTCCTACGAGCAGTACGTC. This codes for CASSLDRRSYEQYV.

This clonotype appeared many times. The genes are TRBV28 and TRBJ1-3; weak D call: TRBD1 (5 bases). Germline CDR1 reads MDHEN; CDR2 reads SYDVKM. The CDR3 runs 18 residues. V was cut by 3 bases and J by 3 bases, with 21 bases left in between. CDR3: CASSFLMFGRENGNTIYF. DNA of the CDR3: TGTGCCAGCAGTTTCCTTATGTTTGGCAGGGAAAATGGAAACACCATATATTTT.